The entry below describes one T cell receptor (beta chain). Its specific antigen is unknown. Base qualities are not provided; no much larger clone lies one nucleotide away. Measured from the cysteine to the phenylalanine, the CDR3 is 12 residues long. Just CDR3 DNA is preserved here, 36 bases in frame from base 1. Clipping removes 4 bases from V and 7 bases from J, with 2 as the unmatched junction base count. CDR1 and CDR2 were assigned from the germline V gene (reference sequence) as SGHNT and YYREEE. In Seattle, one collaborating source enrolled patients while the infection was active and tracked those patients longitudinally over the course of disease. Each collaborating institution followed its own protocols to collect whole blood in K2EDTA tubes. For TCRbeta analysis, collaborators shipped samples in one of three forms: frozen whole blood, isolated PBMCs, or DNA extracted from either of those sample types.

The sample is drawn from a study of blood T cell repertoires in COVID-19 (dated by TCRdb to 2020 to 2021). With regard to the full study: Samples from collaborators originated in the United States, Italy and Spain and spanned both the acute and convalescent phases of COVID-19. HLA class I and class II types, where available, came from metadata supplied by the sample provider rather than from assay-based typing. The samples were drawn from the first 160 participants of the ongoing ImmuneRACE study and from about 1,200 subjects provided by 6 global collaborators. The prospective study material was composed of cDNA or gDNA derived from T cells, B-cell-depleted T cells, or PBMCs. Deeply sampled blood TCRbeta repertoires from subjects exposed to, actively infected with, or recovered from COVID-19 were included in the dataset. A de-identified subject ID, COVID-19 status, age in years and sex were almost always included in the sample metadata. The repertoires were made available in a free public database intended to serve as a resource for research on the immune response to SARS-CoV-2.

TCRbeta CDR3 regions were amplified from genomic DNA using the immunoSEQ Assay, a bias-controlled multiplex PCR. On the authors' methods: Within the assay, amplification of reference gene primers was used to estimate how many nucleated cells each sample contained. Sequence reads were collapsed and filtered to measure the absolute abundance of every unique TCRbeta CDR3 rearrangement. For each sample, productive Simpson clonality was calculated as the square root of Simpson's diversity index across productive rearrangements. The source is immuneACCESS, and TCRdb retained only in-frame sequences with V and J called. Part of the clones is not carried over; for the studies checked, unresolved V genes explain less than half of this, and the remainder is unexplained. V and J calls plus clone size are reproduced from that table; the DNA served to infer D and trimming. Recorded for this sample are 30,000 to 40,000 clones; around 84% of them occurred a single time. About 1.5% of the sample goes to the ten largest clones.

Results the study describes overall, beyond this receptor: How much clinical and demographic metadata was included differed by source and by participant, and the metadata was provided uncurated.

This sequence originates from a man aged 60 to 69 with COVID-19, enrolled during active disease. The rearranged chain carries TRBV5-4 and TRBJ1-2; 9 central nucleotides agree with TRBD1. Sequencing was performed on peripheral blood. The sequenced DNA is TGTGCCAGCAGCGTGGACAGGGGTGGCTACACCTTC. This encodes CASSVDRGGYTF.